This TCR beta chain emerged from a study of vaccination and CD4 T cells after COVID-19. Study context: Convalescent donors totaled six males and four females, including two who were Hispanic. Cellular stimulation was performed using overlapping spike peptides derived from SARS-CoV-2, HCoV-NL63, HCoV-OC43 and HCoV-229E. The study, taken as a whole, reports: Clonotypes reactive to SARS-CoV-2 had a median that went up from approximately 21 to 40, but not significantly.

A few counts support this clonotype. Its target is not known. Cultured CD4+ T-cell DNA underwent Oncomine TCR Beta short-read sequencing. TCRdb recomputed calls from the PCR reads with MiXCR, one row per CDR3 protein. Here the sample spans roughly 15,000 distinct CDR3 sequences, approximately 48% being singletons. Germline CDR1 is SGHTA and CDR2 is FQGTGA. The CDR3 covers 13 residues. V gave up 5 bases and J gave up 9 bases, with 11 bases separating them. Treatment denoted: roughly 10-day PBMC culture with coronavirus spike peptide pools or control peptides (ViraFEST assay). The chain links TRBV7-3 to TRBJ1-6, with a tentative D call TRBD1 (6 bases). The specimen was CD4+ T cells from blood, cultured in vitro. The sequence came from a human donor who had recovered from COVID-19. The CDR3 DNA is TGTGCCAGCAGCGCTGCCAGGGGTTCACCCCTCCACTTT. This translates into CASSAARGSPLHF.